These T cell receptor beta chains were read from a single sample in a study of shared clonotypes between healthy human individuals. The table came from immunoSEQ multiplex PCR; TCRdb's copy has only in-frame clones and leaves some out. The data show 97,000 or so clones, approximately 44% seen once. Material for sequencing was PBMCs. These receptors all come from a woman between 40 and 55 years old in good health. Some clones in this sample may be carry-over from other donors' samples. Both conserved end residues are part of each CDR3. Fields, in order: V gene, J gene, clone size, D gene, CDR3 DNA, CDR3 protein. A D gene is named only where the DNA matches it firmly. A row's size may be missing; if present it is once, few, many or a size class.

>TRBV28|TRBJ2-3|many|TRBD2
TGTGCCACCCAGCGGGGAATGGGGAATACGCAGTATTTT
CATQRGMGNTQYF
>TRBV6-1|TRBJ2-7|.|.
TGTGCCAGCAGTGAAGTCGGGGAAGACGAGCAGTACTTC
CASSEVGEDEQYF
>TRBV7-8|TRBJ2-3|few|.
TGTGCCAGCAGCTTACCAGAGGGCACGCAGTATTTT
CASSLPEGTQYF
>TRBV9|TRBJ2-1|once|TRBD2
TGTGCCAGCAGCGTAGCGGGACTAGCGGGAATCAGTGAGCAGTTCTTC
CASSVAGLAGISEQFF
>TRBV10-1|TRBJ2-5|few|TRBD2
TGCGCCAGCAGTGAGTCGGGGGGGGTACAAGAGACCCAGTACTTC
CASSESGGVQETQYF
>TRBV7-9|TRBJ2-1|few|.
TGTGCCAGCAGCTTAGGCGGGACTGGGGCGTTCTTC
CASSLGGTGAFF
>TRBV10-3|TRBJ2-2|few|TRBD1
TGTGCCATCACTCAGACAGGGGACACCGGGGAGCTGTTTTTT
CAITQTGDTGELFF
>TRBV10-2|TRBJ1-5|many|TRBD1
TGCGCCAGCAGCGGGACAGGGGGGCGCAATCAGCCCCAGCATTTT
CASSGTGGRNQPQHF
>TRBV9|TRBJ2-1|many|TRBD2
TGTGCCAGCAGCGTTCCTGGGGGGAGCCCGGGACTAGCGGGATACAATGAGCAGTTCTTC
CASSVPGGSPGLAGYNEQFF
>TRBV2|TRBJ1-5|few|.
TGTGCCAGCAGTGAGTGGGGGTACCAGCCCCAGCATTTT
CASSEWGYQPQHF
>TRBV4-2|TRBJ2-3|many|.
TGTGCCAGCAGCCAAGATCGAGCGTCTAGCATACAGCAGGATACGCAGTATTTT
CASSQDRASSIQQDTQYF
>TRBV11-2|TRBJ1-4|few|.
TGTGCCAGCAGCACCGTCTGGGGCGAAAAACTGTTTTTT
CASSTVWGEKLFF
>TRBV7-9|TRBJ2-7|.|.
TGTGCCAGCAGCGAATCCGGGACAAGATCATACGAGCAGTACTTC
CASSESGTRSYEQYF
>TRBV4-3|TRBJ1-2|once|.
TGCGCCAGCAGCCAAGACCAGGGGCGAGGCTACACCTTC
CASSQDQGRGYTF
>TRBV7-2|TRBJ1-2|.|.
TGTGCCAGCGCCGAAAAAACCGGGGTGGGCTATGGCTACACCTTC
CASAEKTGVGYGYTF
>TRBV6-5|TRBJ1-2|.|TRBD1
TGTGCCAGCAGTTCGACAGGGAACTATGGCTACACCTTC
CASSSTGNYGYTF
>TRBV19|TRBJ2-1|.|.
TGTGCCAGTAGTACGGGACTTGAGCAGTTCTTC
CASSTGLEQFF
>TRBV5-7|TRBJ1-1|.|.
TGTGCCAGCAGCTTAGGGATCGTGAACACTGAAGCTTTCTTT
CASSLGIVNTEAFF
>TRBV19|TRBJ2-3|many|.
TGTGCCAGTAGTTCGCCGGGCCAAGGCTTGTATTTT
CASSSPGQGLYF
>TRBV7-9|TRBJ2-2|.|.
TGTGCCAGCAGCTTAGACGGGCGGGGAACCGGGGAGCTGTTTTTT
CASSLDGRGTGELFF
>TRBV7-9|TRBJ2-1|.|.
TGTGCCAGCAGCTTACTTTACAATGAGCAGTTCTTC
CASSLLYNEQFF
>TRBV29-1|TRBJ2-5|.|.
TGCAGCGTAACTACCGCCCGGGAGACCCAGTACTTC
CSVTTARETQYF
>TRBV30|TRBJ2-4|.|TRBD2
TGTGCCTCCATGCTAGCGGGAGACGGGGCCAAAAACATTCAGTACTTC
CASMLAGDGAKNIQYF
>TRBV7-2|TRBJ1-2|.|TRBD1
TGTGCCAGCAGCAAAGACGGGACAGGGTATGGCTACACCTTC
CASSKDGTGYGYTF
>TRBV28|TRBJ2-7|many|.
TGTGCCAGCAGTTTGGGCAGGGGCTACGAGCAGTACTTC
CASSLGRGYEQYF
>TRBV7-9|TRBJ2-1|.|.
TGTGCCAGCAGCTTATCCCGTTACAATGAGCAGTTCTTC
CASSLSRYNEQFF
>TRBV30|TRBJ2-5|few|.
TGTGCCTGGAGTGCTATGACTCCACCCAACTACATTTGGTACTTC
CAWSAMTPPNYIWYF
>TRBV30|TRBJ2-7|many|TRBD1
TGTGCCTGGGGAAGGGACAGGGCGAGCTCCTACGAGCAGTACTTC
CAWGRDRASSYEQYF
>TRBV29-1|TRBJ2-3|.|.
TGCAGCGTTGTCCGCCAGACAGATACGCAGTATTTT
CSVVRQTDTQYF
>TRBV6-5|TRBJ1-5|many|TRBD1
TGTGCCAGCACCAAAAACAGGGGGCAGCCCCAGCATTTT
CASTKNRGQPQHF
>TRBV7-2|TRBJ2-7|.|.
TGTGCCAGCAGCTTAACCGACGGCTACGGGCAGTACTTC
CASSLTDGYGQYF
>TRBV2|TRBJ2-7|.|TRBD1
TGTGCCAGCATCCAGGGGGCCGAGCAGTACTTC
CASIQGAEQYF
>TRBV2|TRBJ2-5|.|.
TGTGCCAGCAGGGCAGGGATCTTGGAGACCCAGTACTTC
CASRAGILETQYF